The rows below give T cell receptor beta chains drawn from one sample of a study of T cell repertoires in cytomegalovirus infection. TCRdb reprocessed the reads via MiXCR and lists one record per CDR3 protein. The table includes about 300,000 distinct CDR3 sequences, roughly a tenth detected once. Sample: PBMCs. The receptors derive from a human donor in good health (CMV status not recorded). Some clones in this sample may be carry-over from other donors' samples. Each CDR3 is given with its conserved first and last residue. The order of the fields is CDR3 protein, CDR3 DNA, J gene, CDR3 length, V gene, clone size, D gene. A D gene is named only where the DNA matches it firmly. Clone size is given for some rows only: seen once, a few or many times, or a class if the clone is expanded.

CDR3 protein: CSAPGVFDGYTF
CDR3 DNA: TGCAGTGCTCCTGGGGTCTTCGATGGCTACACCTTC
J gene: TRBJ1-2
CDR3 length: 12
V gene: TRBV20-1
clone size: .
D gene: .

CDR3 protein: CASSFPTGVEETQYF
CDR3 DNA: TGTGCCAGCAGCTTCCCGACAGGGGTGGAAGAGACCCAGTACTTC
J gene: TRBJ2-5
CDR3 length: 15
V gene: TRBV5-6
clone size: many
D gene: TRBD1

CDR3 protein: CASSLGQARTNEQFF
CDR3 DNA: TGTGCCAGCAGCTTAGGGCAGGCTAGGACCAATGAGCAGTTCTTC
J gene: TRBJ2-1
CDR3 length: 15
V gene: TRBV7-8
clone size: many
D gene: .

CDR3 protein: CSVESGGPQGYTF
CDR3 DNA: TGCAGCGTTGAATCGGGCGGCCCTCAGGGCTACACCTTC
J gene: TRBJ1-2
CDR3 length: 13
V gene: TRBV29-1
clone size: many
D gene: .

CDR3 protein: CASRRGTQETQYF
CDR3 DNA: TGTGCCAGCCGGAGGGGGACCCAAGAGACCCAGTACTTC
J gene: TRBJ2-5
CDR3 length: 13
V gene: TRBV7-2
clone size: many
D gene: .

CDR3 protein: CASSHEPGQGFEQFF
CDR3 DNA: TGCGCCAGCAGCCATGAACCGGGACAGGGATTTGAGCAGTTCTTC
J gene: TRBJ2-1
CDR3 length: 15
V gene: TRBV4-3
clone size: .
D gene: TRBD1

CDR3 protein: CASSQGTSGPWETQYF
CDR3 DNA: TGTGCCAGCAGCCAAGGGACTAGCGGCCCTTGGGAGACCCAGTACTTC
J gene: TRBJ2-5
CDR3 length: 16
V gene: TRBV14
clone size: few
D gene: TRBD2

CDR3 protein: CASSSNGLRFVNEQFF
CDR3 DNA: TGTGCCAGCAGTTCAAACGGACTAAGGTTTGTCAATGAGCAGTTCTTC
J gene: TRBJ2-1
CDR3 length: 16
V gene: TRBV7-3
clone size: few
D gene: .

CDR3 protein: CASSLGGPNTQYF
CDR3 DNA: TGTGCCAGCAGCTTAGGGGGACCAAATACGCAGTATTTT
J gene: TRBJ2-3
CDR3 length: 13
V gene: TRBV7-2
clone size: few
D gene: .

CDR3 protein: CASSQVRGRDEQYF
CDR3 DNA: TGCGCCAGCAGCCAAGTTCGGGGACGCGACGAGCAGTACTTC
J gene: TRBJ2-7
CDR3 length: 14
V gene: TRBV4-1
clone size: few
D gene: .

CDR3 protein: CSASGLSNQPQHF
CDR3 DNA: TGCAGTGCTAGCGGGCTCTCCAATCAGCCCCAGCATTTT
J gene: TRBJ1-5
CDR3 length: 13
V gene: TRBV20-1
clone size: .
D gene: .

CDR3 protein: CASSPGGNGANVLTF
CDR3 DNA: TGTGCCAGCAGTCCGGGGGGGAACGGGGCCAACGTCCTGACTTTC
J gene: TRBJ2-6
CDR3 length: 15
V gene: TRBV5-4
clone size: .
D gene: TRBD2

CDR3 protein: CASSFIWWGTSMNTEAFF
CDR3 DNA: TGTGCCAGCAGTTTTATATGGTGGGGGACCTCCATGAACACTGAAGCTTTCTTT
J gene: TRBJ1-1
CDR3 length: 18
V gene: TRBV27
clone size: .
D gene: .

CDR3 protein: CASSHRAGTDTQYF
CDR3 DNA: TGTGCCAGCAGCCACAGGGCGGGCACAGATACGCAGTATTTT
J gene: TRBJ2-3
CDR3 length: 14
V gene: TRBV6-1
clone size: few
D gene: .

CDR3 protein: CAADRTYSGANVLTF
CDR3 DNA: TGTGCCGCGGACAGAACTTACTCTGGGGCCAACGTCCTGACTTTC
J gene: TRBJ2-6
CDR3 length: 15
V gene: TRBV7-9
clone size: many
D gene: .

CDR3 protein: CSARAGTGGNQPQHF
CDR3 DNA: TGCAGTGCTAGAGCCGGGACAGGGGGCAATCAGCCCCAGCATTTT
J gene: TRBJ1-5
CDR3 length: 15
V gene: TRBV20-1
clone size: few
D gene: TRBD1

CDR3 protein: CASSLPLAGGAQAWDF
CDR3 DNA: TGTGCCAGCAGTTTGCCTCTAGCGGGGGGCGCTCAAGCCTGGGACTTC
J gene: TRBJ2-5
CDR3 length: 16
V gene: TRBV28
clone size: many
D gene: TRBD2

CDR3 protein: CASSYSKQGRDEAFF
CDR3 DNA: TGTGCCAGCAGTTACTCAAAACAGGGTCGAGATGAAGCTTTCTTT
J gene: TRBJ1-1
CDR3 length: 15
V gene: TRBV6-5
clone size: many
D gene: .

CDR3 protein: CASSLFHRGLRGAHSYNEQFF
CDR3 DNA: TGTGCCAGCAGCCTCTTCCACAGGGGATTGCGGGGGGCCCACTCCTACAATGAGCAGTTCTTC
J gene: TRBJ2-1
CDR3 length: 21
V gene: TRBV7-2
clone size: many
D gene: .

CDR3 protein: CASSQVKRGGPSSYNEQFF
CDR3 DNA: TGTGCCAGCAGCCAAGTGAAGCGGGGGGGACCTAGCTCCTACAATGAGCAGTTCTTC
J gene: TRBJ2-1
CDR3 length: 19
V gene: TRBV3-1
clone size: .
D gene: TRBD2

CDR3 protein: CASSTGQFFSGANVLTF
CDR3 DNA: TGCGCCAGCAGCACGGGACAGTTTTTCTCTGGGGCCAACGTCCTGACTTTC
J gene: TRBJ2-6
CDR3 length: 17
V gene: TRBV5-1
clone size: .
D gene: TRBD1

CDR3 protein: CSVGDLLNTEAFF
CDR3 DNA: TGCAGCGTTGGGGACCTCCTGAACACTGAAGCTTTCTTT
J gene: TRBJ1-1
CDR3 length: 13
V gene: TRBV29-1
clone size: few
D gene: .

CDR3 protein: CASSLSPPDTQYF
CDR3 DNA: TGTGCCAGCAGTTTAAGCCCTCCAGATACGCAGTATTTT
J gene: TRBJ2-3
CDR3 length: 13
V gene: TRBV28
clone size: many
D gene: .

CDR3 protein: CASSYTGESTEAFF
CDR3 DNA: TGTGCCAGCAGTTATACGGGGGAGAGCACTGAAGCTTTCTTT
J gene: TRBJ1-1
CDR3 length: 14
V gene: TRBV6-6
clone size: many
D gene: .

CDR3 protein: CASSLSGTGYSGNQPQHF
CDR3 DNA: TGTGCCAGCAGTCTTTCCGGGACAGGGTACTCCGGCAATCAGCCCCAGCATTTT
J gene: TRBJ1-5
CDR3 length: 18
V gene: TRBV28
clone size: many
D gene: TRBD1

CDR3 protein: CASSDLAKNIQYF
CDR3 DNA: TGTGCCAGCAGTGATCTAGCCAAAAACATTCAGTACTTC
J gene: TRBJ2-4
CDR3 length: 13
V gene: TRBV6-5
clone size: many
D gene: .